Only a few counts were recorded for the clone carrying this T cell receptor beta chain. Its antigen is as yet unknown. This record comes from a study of T cell repertoires in cytomegalovirus infection. TCRdb fed the reads into MiXCR, producing one record per CDR3 protein. The sample shows 480,000 or so distinct CDR3 sequences, 11% of them seen only once. Study findings and constraints: Of the TCR beta families, the public ones yielded a cumulative frequency that identified carriers of CMV plus the relevant HLA.

Germline values: CDR1 SGHVS, CDR2 FNYEAQ. The CDR3 totals 16 residues. V shed 5 bases, J shed 3 bases, and the junction held 12 bases outside the gene matches. This receptor was taken from a human donor in good health (CMV status not recorded). Some clones in this sample may be carry-over from other donors' samples. V gene TRBV7-6 combines with J gene TRBJ1-1, with TRBD1 matching 7 bases. The sample was PBMCs. The CDR3 DNA reads TGTGCCAGCAGCCCGAACACAGGGGTGGTGGACACTGAAGCTTTCTTT. Its translation: CASSPNTGVVDTEAFF.